This T cell receptor (beta chain) is from a study of Graves' ophthalmopathy and Graves' hyperthyroidism. Study-level information: Blood was drawn at initial diagnosis, before any treatment. Study-wide results and limits: Most clonotypes expanded in thyroid above 0.001 frequency were present in blood too.

TCR beta CDR3 amplification used RNA transcripts. Amplification began with first-round RT-PCR using HTBI primers, then second-round multiplex PCR was performed. TCRdb analysed the multiplex PCR reads with MiXCR anew, one entry per CDR3 protein. Found here are hundreds of thousands of distinct CDR3 sequences, approximately 39% of them singletons; the top ten hold 3% to 4%. Concerning this clonotype: Its target is not known.

Ophthalmopathy donors' eye disease showed moderate-to-severe activity, CAS of at least 3, NOSPECS of at least 4 and duration under 3 months. Each diagnosis was determined on the basis of clinical symptoms, serum thyroxine, TRAb, thyroid ultrasound and orbital computed tomography. Germline trimming cut 4 bases from V and 2 bases from J; bases unmatched to any gene: 7. This CDR3 comprises 16 residues. Germline lookup yields CDR1 SEHNR and CDR2 FQNEAQ (reference sequence). The TCR sequence derives from an adult man with Graves' ophthalmopathy. The V call is TRBV7-9, the J call TRBJ2-1; TRBD1 matches 8 bases. The sequencing input was peripheral blood. The chain's CDR3 is CASSSRTGPTYNEQFF. The CDR3 DNA reads TGTGCCAGCAGCTCCAGGACAGGGCCCACCTACAATGAGCAGTTCTTC.